The 17 T cell receptor beta chains given below trace back to one sample, sequenced in a study of blood T cell repertoires in COVID-19. TCRdb's copy holds only in-frame clones and misses some; the assay was immunoSEQ multiplex PCR. The sample gives fewer than 250,000 clones, roughly 88% of which show up once; approximately 6% is in the top ten. Sequenced input: peripheral blood. These receptors came from a woman aged 80 or over with COVID-19, enrolled during active disease.

CDR3 nucleotides: TGTGCCAGCAGTACAGGGATGGATTCACCCCTCCACTTT. Amino acid sequence: CASSTGMDSPLHF. The rearrangement links TRBV6-5 to TRBJ1-6; perhaps TRBD1 as D (6 bases). The CDR3 is made up of 13 amino acids. V dropped 5 bases and J dropped 8 bases, with 10 bases sitting between them. CDR1 is MNHEY and CDR2 is SVGAGI in the germline V gene.

V and J are TRBV5-1 and TRBJ2-7, with a weak D call TRBD1 (6 bases). CDR1 and CDR2 (germline): SGHRS, YFSETQ. The V gene lost 0 bases and the J gene lost 4 bases, with 14 bases spanning the gap. CDR3 length: 15 amino acids. CDR3 sequence: CASSLVSGTTYEQYF. Here the CDR3 DNA reads TGCGCCAGCAGCTTGGTTTCCGGGACAACATACGAGCAGTACTTC. Based on the CDR3 plus reference TRBV5-1 and TRBJ2-7, the full variable domain is KAGVTQTPRYLIKTRGQQVTLSCSPISGHRSVSWYQQTPGQGLQFLFEYFSETQRNKGNFPGRFSGRQFSNSRSEMNVSTLELGDSALYLCASSLVSGTTYEQYFGPGTRLTVT.

The gene calls are TRBV10-2 and TRBJ1-3; D is unclear. From germline, CDR1 is WSHSY and CDR2 SAAADI. CDR3 size: 15 residues. Between the trimmed V and J ends, which lost 3 bases and 4 bases, there was a span of 13 bases. This CDR3 is CASSDQLDGGNTIYF. The CDR3 DNA reads TGCGCCAGCAGTGACCAATTAGACGGGGGAAACACCATATATTTT.

This chain uses TRBV10-3 with TRBJ1-2, with 10 bases fitting TRBD1. V dropped 7 bases and J dropped 6; count of bases not matched to a gene: 14. CDR3 length: 16 residues. The germline gives CDR1 ENHRY, CDR2 SYGVKD. CDR3 loop: CAITGIDRGQLDGYTF. CDR3 DNA sequence: TGTGCCATCACGGGGATTGACAGGGGGCAATTGGATGGCTACACCTTC.

CDR3 nucleotides: TGTGCCAGCAGTTTGGGACAGGGGTTTCGTCAGCCCCAGCATTTT. Encoded protein: CASSLGQGFRQPQHF. J is TRBJ1-5 and V is TRBV28; 10 bases fit TRBD1. Germline CDR1 is MDHEN and CDR2 is SYDVKM. V shed 3 bases and J 6 bases; nucleotides not matched to a gene: 5. The CDR3 has 15 amino acids.

This clone was seen once. The J gene is TRBJ2-5, the V gene TRBV5-1, with 9 bases that match TRBD2. CDR3 size: 14 residues. From germline, CDR1 is SGHRS and CDR2 YFSETQ. Unmatched junction bases numbered 4, after V lost 2 bases and J lost 5 bases. CDR3 nucleotides: TGCGCCAGCAGCTTACAGAGCGGGGGGGAGACCCAGTACTTC. Amino acids: CASSLQSGGETQYF.

This rearrangement joins TRBV3-1 (or the pseudogene TRBV3-2) to TRBJ2-2; weak D call: TRBD2 (5 bases). V lost 1 base, J lost 4 bases, and 13 bases lay in between. The germline CDR1 and CDR2 sequences are LGHDT and YNNKEL (reference sequence). This CDR3 has 16 residues. The CDR3 nucleotides are TGTGCCAGCAGCCAAGTCGCCGGGAAAACCACCGGGGAGCTGTTTTTT. Translation gives CASSQVAGKTTGELFF.

This chain links TRBV4-1 with TRBJ2-7; 7 bases map to TRBD1. With 4 bases clipped from V and 2 bases from J, the junction kept 5 bases outside the gene matches. The CDR3 loop spans 14 amino acids. Per germline, CDR1 MGHRA and CDR2 YSYEKL. The CDR3, as DNA: TGCGCCAGCAGCCTCCGGGACAGAACCTACGAGCAGTACTTC. Protein product: CASSLRDRTYEQYF.

The rearrangement links TRBV18 to TRBJ1-3; 8 positions match TRBD1. V shed 3 bases and J 2 bases; nucleotides not matched to a gene: 6. Germline CDR1 KGHSH, CDR2 LQKENI. The length of the CDR3 is 16 residues. CDR3 amino acids: CASSPVETGAGNTIYF. For the CDR3, the DNA is TGTGCCAGCTCACCCGTAGAGACAGGGGCTGGAAACACCATATATTTT.

The chain links TRBV18 to TRBJ1-1, with TRBD1 identical over 10 bases. The germline V gene encodes CDR1 KGHSH and CDR2 LQKENI. CDR3 size: 16 residues. Unmatched junction bases numbered 8, after V lost 3 bases and J lost 4 bases. CDR3 DNA: TGTGCCAGCTCACCCCAGACAGGGGGCGCGGGCACTGAAGCTTTCTTT. Its translation is CASSPQTGGAGTEAFF.

This clone was picked up many times. The chain has TRBV6-2 or TRBV6-3 and TRBJ2-7, with D maybe TRBD2 (6 bases). V was shortened by 0 bases and J by 1 base, with 16 bases between the two germline ends. The germline V gene encodes CDR1 MNHEY and CDR2 SVGEGT. This CDR3 spans 17 amino acids. The DNA of the CDR3 is TGTGCCAGCAGTTACTCGACGGGCGGGGAACCATCCTACGAGCAGTACTTC. It yields the protein CASSYSTGGEPSYEQYF.

J is TRBJ2-1 and V is TRBV19; TRBD2 aligns across 7 bases. The length of the CDR3 is 15 residues. Per germline, CDR1 LNHDA and CDR2 SQIVND (reference sequence). V dropped 6 bases and J dropped 8; count of bases not matched to a gene: 13. The CDR3 region is CASSLAQVGGDEQFF. CDR3 DNA sequence: TGTGCCAGTAGCCTCGCACAGGTGGGGGGGGATGAGCAGTTCTTC.

The CDR3 DNA is TGTGCCACCAGCCCCGAGAAGAGCTCCTACAATGAGCAGTTCTTC. It is translated as CATSPEKSSYNEQFF. The chain recombines TRBV24-1 with TRBJ2-1; D is ambiguous. This CDR3 spans 15 amino acids. The V gene's germline CDR1 is KGHDR and CDR2 SFDVKD. V was cut by 7 bases and J by 0 bases, with 12 bases left in between.

The rearrangement links TRBV6-5 to TRBJ1-2; a weak D match, TRBD1 (5 bases). Trimming cost V 5 bases and J 5 bases, with 15 bases left between them. This CDR3 is 14 amino acids long. Germline V gene sequence: CDR1 MNHEY, CDR2 SVGAGI. The CDR3 DNA sequence: TGTGCCAGCAGTCCTATCCAGGGTCCGTATGGCTACACCTTC. Its protein product is CASSPIQGPYGYTF.

The V and J genes are TRBV5-4 and TRBJ2-1; TRBD2 matches 7 bases. Per germline, CDR1 SGHNT and CDR2 YYREEE (reference sequence). CDR3 length: 16 amino acids. V trimming: 4 bases; J trimming: 0 bases; junction bases outside the gene matches: 7. CDR3 protein: CASSLAGVSSYNEQFF. CDR3 DNA sequence: TGTGCCAGCAGCCTGGCGGGGGTGAGCTCCTACAATGAGCAGTTCTTC.

The chain links TRBV11-3 to TRBJ1-2, with 7 bases fitting TRBD1. There are 12 residues in the CDR3. V shed 2 bases, J shed 14 bases, and the junction held 8 bases outside the gene matches. Germline V gene data show CDR1 as SGHNT and CDR2 as YENEEA. Here the CDR3 reads CASSLQGGLQTF. CDR3 bases: TGTGCCAGCAGCTTACAGGGGGGACTCCAGACCTTC.

The chain uses TRBV18 and TRBJ2-7; D unclear. The germline V gene encodes CDR1 KGHSH and CDR2 LQKENI. Trimming took off 3 bases at V and 5 bases at J, with 14 bases between the two ends. The CDR3 sequence is 14 residues long. For the CDR3, the DNA is TGTGCCAGCTCACCCTTACAAATACCCAACGAGCAGTACTTC. Amino acid sequence: CASSPLQIPNEQYF. Supplemented by reference TRBV18 and TRBJ2-7, the full variable domain reads NAGVMQNPRHLVRRRGQEARLRCSPMKGHSHVYWYRQLPEEGLKFMVYLQKENIIDESGMPKERFSAEFPKEGPSILRIQQVVRGDSAAYFCASSPLQIPNEQYFGPGTRLTVT.